The 24 T cell receptor beta chains listed next were all sequenced from one sample in a study of T cell repertoires in cytomegalovirus infection (dated by TCRdb to about 2019). No antigen is known for these receptors. The treatment or condition label here, explained by the study, means: in vitro stimulation with specific CMV peptide epitopes to enrich CMV-specific T cells. The sequencer was an Illumina HiSeq 1500. TCRdb trimmed the raw reads at Q25, called clones with MiXCR and kept productive beta chains. Rows are unified per CDR3 protein, each entry keeping the most common DNA and genes. In all, the sample holds roughly 310,000 distinct CDR3 sequences, and just under 30% of those were seen once. Of the sample, 15% to 25% is held by the ten largest clones. This sample comprised cultured PBMCs, obtained from culture after CMV antigen stimulation. The receptors here all came from a human donor in good health (CMV status not recorded). Some clones in this sample may be carry-over from other donors' samples.

The sample holds a few counts of this clonotype. This rearrangement joins TRBV6-2 or TRBV6-3 to TRBJ2-1; 13 bases fit TRBD2. CDR1 is MNHEY and CDR2 is SVGEGT in the germline V gene. This CDR3 has 12 amino acids. The J segment lost 14 bases and the V segment lost 7 bases, leaving 5 bases of the junction unmatched. The CDR3 sequence is CASKTSGGLEFF. Here the CDR3 DNA reads TGTGCCAGCAAGACTAGCGGGGGGCTGGAGTTCTTC.

This clonotype appeared a few times. J is TRBJ2-7 and V is TRBV29-1; 9 bases agree with TRBD1. Germline V lookup: CDR1 SQVTM, CDR2 ANQGSEA. The CDR3 has 13 amino acids. After removal of 6 bases from V and 7 bases from J, the junction contained 10 bases not matched to a gene. Here the CDR3 DNA reads TGCAGCGTCACCGGGACAGGGCTAGGAGAGCAGTACTTC. Its protein is CSVTGTGLGEQYF.

V and J are TRBV19 and TRBJ1-1; D remains ambiguous. V lost 6 bases and J 5 bases, leaving 19 bases between the germline ends. The CDR3 totals 15 residues. CDR1 is LNHDA, CDR2 SQIVND, per germline (reference sequence). The DNA for the CDR3 is TGTGCCAGTAGCCCCCGGCAGAGAGGAGGGACTGAAGCTTTCTTT. Amino acids: CASSPRQRGGTEAFF.

The chain joins TRBV11-2 to TRBJ2-7; no clear D gene. CDR3 length equals 13 residues. The V gene's germline CDR1 is SGHAT and CDR2 FQNNGV. Trimming took off 1 base at V and 3 bases at J, with 7 bases between the two ends. The CDR3 region is CASSLGPFYEQYF. As DNA, the CDR3 is TGTGCCAGCAGCTTAGGCCCCTTCTACGAGCAGTACTTC.

This clonotype was recorded a few times. The V gene is TRBV13, the J gene TRBJ2-7, with TRBD2 identical over 12 bases. Germline CDR1 reads PRHDT; CDR2 reads FYEKMQ (reference sequence). V dropped 5 bases and J dropped 0; count of bases not matched to a gene: 11. CDR3 length: 18 amino acids. In DNA form, the CDR3 reads TGTGCCAGCAGCCGAACACTAGCGGGAGGAGGAAGCTCCTACGAGCAGTACTTC. This codes for CASSRTLAGGGSSYEQYF.

The chain links TRBV7-8 to TRBJ2-1; 14 bases align to TRBD2. This CDR3 region has 18 residues. Germline assignment: CDR1 SGHVS and CDR2 FQNEAQ. The J segment lost 4 bases and the V segment lost 2 bases, leaving 7 bases of the junction unmatched. The CDR3 spells CASSLTWTSGRKYNEQFF. CDR3 nucleotide sequence: TGTGCCAGCAGCTTAACTTGGACTAGCGGGAGGAAATACAATGAGCAGTTCTTC. Drawing the rest from reference TRBV7-8 and TRBJ2-1, the complete variable domain is GAGVSQSPRYKVAKRGQDVALRCDPISGHVSLFWYQQALGQGPEFLTYFQNEAQLDKSGLPSDRFFAERPEGSVSTLKIQRTQQEDSAVYLCASSLTWTSGRKYNEQFFGPGTRLTVL.

This clonotype was recorded many times. The chain joins TRBV6-1 to TRBJ2-5, with D possibly being TRBD1 (6 bases). V shed 5 bases and J shed 2 bases, with 9 bases lying between them. The CDR3 is 13 residues long. Germline V gene data show CDR1 as MNHNS and CDR2 as SASEGT. Written as DNA, the CDR3 is TGTGCCAGCAGTCCCGACAGGCAAGAGACCCAGTACTTC. It codes for CASSPDRQETQYF.

This clonotype was recorded a few times. V gene TRBV7-8 combines with J gene TRBJ2-1, with D hard to call. CDR3 length: 16 residues. Germline values: CDR1 SGHVS, CDR2 FQNEAQ. V was clipped by 3 bases and J by 7 bases, with 19 bases between them. CDR3 sequence (DNA): TGTGCCAGCAGCTTTCCCCATTCCGGCCCCGGGAATGAGCAGTTCTTC. Translating it yields CASSFPHSGPGNEQFF.

This clonotype was observed a few times. The chain recombines TRBV6-5 with TRBJ1-4, with a possible D match to TRBD1 (5 bases). The germline CDR1 and CDR2 sequences are MNHEY and SVGAGI. The germline V and J ends were trimmed by 4 bases and 5 bases, with 11 bases remaining between them. CDR3 length equals 14 residues. CDR3 protein: CASSWGTPNEKLFF. DNA of the CDR3: TGTGCCAGCAGTTGGGGGACCCCGAATGAAAAACTGTTTTTT.

J is TRBJ1-4 and V is TRBV7-3, with D possibly TRBD1 on 6 matching bases. The CDR3 consists of 15 residues. From germline, CDR1 is SGHTA and CDR2 FQGTGA. V gave up 3 bases and J gave up 3 bases, with 11 bases separating them. CDR3 in DNA: TGTGCCAGCAGCTTTGGACAGACAGCTAATGAAAAACTGTTTTTT. This translates into CASSFGQTANEKLFF.

This clonotype was seen a few times. The rearrangement joins TRBV4-2 to TRBJ2-1, with 7 bases that match TRBD2. Germline values: CDR1 LGHNA, CDR2 YNFKEQ. CDR3 length: 16 amino acids. J lost 6 bases, V lost 2 bases, and 10 bases had no gene match. CDR3 residues: CASSQIGRLAANEQFF. In DNA, the CDR3 is TGTGCCAGCAGCCAAATAGGGAGGCTAGCGGCCAATGAGCAGTTCTTC.

This clonotype showed up just a few times. The chain has TRBV20-1 and TRBJ1-5; 11 bases are a match to TRBD1. Germline lookup yields CDR1 DFQATT and CDR2 SNEGSKA (reference sequence). V trimming: 3 bases; J trimming: 7 bases; junction bases outside the gene matches: 8. The CDR3 covers 15 residues. CDR3 residues: CSASVGTGGWQPQHF. CDR3 DNA: TGCAGTGCTAGTGTAGGGACAGGGGGGTGGCAGCCCCAGCATTTT.

The V call is TRBV7-3, the J call TRBJ2-3; D not resolved. V was pared by 1 base and J by 1 base, with 6 bases between. This CDR3 comprises 14 residues. Germline assignment: CDR1 SGHTA and CDR2 FQGTGA. CDR3 nucleotides: TGTGCCAGCAGCTTAAATGACGGCACAGATACGCAGTATTTT. Protein: CASSLNDGTDTQYF.

The chain links TRBV4-2 to TRBJ2-7; TRBD1 matches at 8 bases. The germline gives CDR1 LGHNA, CDR2 YNFKEQ. This CDR3 contains 16 residues. Trimming at V came to 0 bases and at J to 0 bases, leaving 4 bases not matched to a gene. CDR3 loop: CASSQDIGTGSYEQYF. CDR3 nucleotide sequence: TGTGCCAGCAGCCAAGATATAGGGACAGGCTCCTACGAGCAGTACTTC.

The rearrangement links TRBV20-1 to TRBJ2-2; no definite D call. This CDR3 contains 14 residues. The germline V and J ends were trimmed by 1 base and 1 base, with 7 bases remaining between them. Per germline, CDR1 DFQATT and CDR2 SNEGSKA (reference sequence). CDR3 sequence reads: CSARARWNTGELFF. As DNA, the CDR3 is TGCAGTGCTAGAGCCCGTTGGAACACCGGGGAGCTGTTTTTT.

At least ten counts were recorded for this clonotype. J is TRBJ2-7 and V is TRBV7-2; D remains unclear. The CDR3 totals 15 residues. Per the germline V gene, CDR1 is SGHTA and CDR2 is FQGNSA. V lost 5 bases and J 2 bases, leaving 16 bases between the germline ends. The CDR3 nucleotides are TGTGCCAGCAGCCCCCCCCGGACGGCAGCCTACGAGCAGTACTTC. It encodes CASSPPRTAAYEQYF.

This clonotype showed up many times. This chain's CDR3 is CASSPLAGADISSTDTQYF. CDR3 DNA sequence: TGTGCCAGCAGCCCGTTAGCGGGGGCCGACATCTCTAGCACAGATACGCAGTATTTT. The chain joins TRBV11-2 to TRBJ2-3; 9 nucleotides match TRBD2. The CDR3 has 19 amino acids. Germline lookup yields CDR1 SGHAT and CDR2 FQNNGV. V was clipped by 5 bases and J by 0 bases; unmatched bases: 15.

This clonotype showed up just a few times. This rearrangement joins TRBV5-1 to TRBJ1-5; possible D gene TRBD1, 5 bases. Germline V CDR1 and CDR2: SGHRS, YFSETQ. V lost 5 bases and J lost 4, with 10 bases in between. The length of the CDR3 is 13 residues. CDR3 coding DNA: TGCGCCAGCAGATCCGGGGGGAATCAGCCCCAGCATTTT. Protein product: CASRSGGNQPQHF.

V gene TRBV4-1 combines with J gene TRBJ2-2; TRBD2 matches at 8 bases. The junction had 8 bases not matched to a gene; V was cut back by 0 bases and J by 5 bases. The CDR3 loop spans 17 amino acids. The V gene's germline CDR1 is MGHRA and CDR2 YSYEKL. The CDR3 sequence is CASSQDISGRVTGELFF. The CDR3 region has the DNA TGCGCCAGCAGCCAAGATATTTCCGGGAGGGTAACCGGGGAGCTGTTTTTT.

This clonotype was counted a few times. V and J are TRBV7-9 and TRBJ1-6; a weak D match, TRBD1 (5 bases). The V gene lost 1 base and the J gene lost 6 bases, with 10 bases spanning the gap. Germline CDR1 and CDR2: SEHNR and FQNEAQ (reference sequence). CDR3 size: 15 residues. This CDR3 is CASSLEGTINSPLHF. The CDR3 bases are TGTGCCAGCAGCTTAGAAGGGACTATTAATTCACCCCTCCACTTT.

As regards this clonotype: No DNA is shown, since the ends of the CDR3 on it are uncertain; the CDR3 is the one TCRdb lists. J is TRBJ2-1 and V is TRBV28; the D call in the table, TRBD1, was not verified against the DNA. CDR1 and CDR2 (germline): MDHEN, SYDVKM. The CDR3 length is 15 residues, termini included. This CDR3 reads CASSSSGQGTSEQFF.

In this sample, this clonotype turned up many times. The chain carries TRBV12-3 or TRBV12-4 and TRBJ2-2; D is perhaps TRBD1 (5 bases). The CDR3 has 13 residues. Trimming removed 6 bases at V and 5 bases at J, with 10 bases between. In DNA form, the CDR3 reads TGTGCCAGCAGCTTAAGGGGAACCGGGGAGCTGTTTTTT. It specifies CASSLRGTGELFF.

This clonotype was counted a few times. V is TRBV6-1 and J is TRBJ1-1; D is undetermined. The CDR3 consists of 12 residues. The V end lost 5 bases, the J end lost 0 bases, and 4 bases lay between the germline ends. Germline V gene lookup returns CDR1 MNHNS and CDR2 SASEGT. The CDR3: CASSPLNTEAFF. Written as DNA, the CDR3 is TGTGCCAGCAGTCCTCTGAACACTGAAGCTTTCTTT.

The chain couples TRBV28 to TRBJ1-5; weak D call: TRBD1 (5 bases). From germline, CDR1 is MDHEN and CDR2 SYDVKM. The V gene lost 7 bases and the J gene lost 0 bases, with 13 bases spanning the gap. The CDR3 extends over 15 amino acids. The CDR3 DNA follows: TGTGCCAGCAATTTGGGGGGAACTAGCAATCAGCCCCAGCATTTT. Translated, it gives CASNLGGTSNQPQHF.